This T cell receptor beta chain emerged from a study of control samples from healthy donors and cancer patients. The assay was immunoSEQ multiplex PCR, and TCRdb's table has in-frame clones only and misses some. The sample gives 45,000 or so clones, more than 85% of which show up once; 22% is in the top ten. CDR3 length: 14 residues. CDR1 is SNHLY, CDR2 FYNNEI, per germline. With V trimmed by 11 bases and J by 4 bases, 7 bases remained unmatched. The TCR originated in a woman in her forties with head and neck cancer. The J gene is TRBJ2-1, the V gene TRBV2, with TRBD1 matching over 11 bases. The sequencing sample was made of PBMCs. This CDR3 reads CAGGGTGGYNEQFF. In DNA form, the CDR3 reads TGTGCCGGAGGGGGGACAGGGGGTTACAATGAGCAGTTCTTC.